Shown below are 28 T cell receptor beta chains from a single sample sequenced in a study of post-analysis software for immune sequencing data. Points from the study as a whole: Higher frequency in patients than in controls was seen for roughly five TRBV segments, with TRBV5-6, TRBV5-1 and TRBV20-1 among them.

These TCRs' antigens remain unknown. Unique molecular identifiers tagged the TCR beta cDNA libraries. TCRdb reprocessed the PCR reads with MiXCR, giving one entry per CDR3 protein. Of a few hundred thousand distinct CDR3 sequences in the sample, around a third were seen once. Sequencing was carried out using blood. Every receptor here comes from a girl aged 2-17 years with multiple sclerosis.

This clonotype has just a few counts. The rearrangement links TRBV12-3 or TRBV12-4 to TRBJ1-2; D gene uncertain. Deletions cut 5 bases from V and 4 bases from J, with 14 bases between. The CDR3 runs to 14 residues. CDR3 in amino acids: CASSRGHFGYGYTF. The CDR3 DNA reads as TGTGCCAGCAGTCGTGGGCATTTTGGCTATGGCTACACCTTC.

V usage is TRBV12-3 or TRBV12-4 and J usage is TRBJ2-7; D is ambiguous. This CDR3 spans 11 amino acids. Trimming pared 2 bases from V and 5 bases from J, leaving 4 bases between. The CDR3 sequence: CASSLMHEQYF. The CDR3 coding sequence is TGTGCCAGCAGTTTAATGCACGAGCAGTACTTC.

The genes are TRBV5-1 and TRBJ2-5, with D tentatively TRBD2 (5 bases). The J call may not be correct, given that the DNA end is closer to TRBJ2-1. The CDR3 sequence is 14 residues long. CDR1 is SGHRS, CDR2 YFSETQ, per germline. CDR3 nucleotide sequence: TGCGCCAGCAGCCAATCCGGAGGTCAAGAGACCCAGTTCTTC. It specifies CASSQSGGQETQFF.

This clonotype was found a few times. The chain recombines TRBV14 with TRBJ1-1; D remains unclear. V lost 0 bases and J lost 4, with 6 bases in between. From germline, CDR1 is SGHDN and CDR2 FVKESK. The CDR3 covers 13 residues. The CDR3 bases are TGTGCCAGCAGCCAAGAGGTACCCACTGAAGCTTTCTTT. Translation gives CASSQEVPTEAFF.

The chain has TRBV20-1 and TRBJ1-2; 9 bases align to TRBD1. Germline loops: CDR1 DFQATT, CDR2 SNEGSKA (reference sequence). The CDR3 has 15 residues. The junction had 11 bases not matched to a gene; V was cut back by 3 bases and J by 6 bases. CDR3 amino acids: CSASLTRDRANGYTF. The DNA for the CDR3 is TGCAGTGCTAGTCTTACTCGGGACAGGGCGAATGGCTACACCTTC.

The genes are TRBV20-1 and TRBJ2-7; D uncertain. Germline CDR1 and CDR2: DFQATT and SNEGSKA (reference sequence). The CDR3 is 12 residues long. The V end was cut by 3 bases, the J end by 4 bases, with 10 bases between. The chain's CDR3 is CSASPTTYEQYF. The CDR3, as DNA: TGCAGTGCTAGTCCCACAACGTACGAGCAGTACTTC.

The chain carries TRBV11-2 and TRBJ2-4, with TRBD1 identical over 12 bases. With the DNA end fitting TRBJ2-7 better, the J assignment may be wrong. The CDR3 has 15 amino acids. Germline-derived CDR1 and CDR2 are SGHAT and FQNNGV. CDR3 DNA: TGTGCCAGCAGCGCACCGGGACAGGGGGCGCCCGAGCAGTACTTC. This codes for CASSAPGQGAPEQYF.

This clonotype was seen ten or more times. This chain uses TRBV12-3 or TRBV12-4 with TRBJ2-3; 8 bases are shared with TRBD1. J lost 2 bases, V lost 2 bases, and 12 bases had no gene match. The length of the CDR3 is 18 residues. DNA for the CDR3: TGTGCCAGCAGTTTATACCTGGGTGGGACAGGCTTCACAGATACGCAGTATTTT. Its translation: CASSLYLGGTGFTDTQYF.

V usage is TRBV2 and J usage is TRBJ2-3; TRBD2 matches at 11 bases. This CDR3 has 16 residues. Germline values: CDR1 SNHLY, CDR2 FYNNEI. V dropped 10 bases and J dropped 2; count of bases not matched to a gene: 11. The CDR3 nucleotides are TGTGCCACCTCCCTCCTAGCGGGGGGCAACACAGATACGCAGTATTTT. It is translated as CATSLLAGGNTDTQYF.

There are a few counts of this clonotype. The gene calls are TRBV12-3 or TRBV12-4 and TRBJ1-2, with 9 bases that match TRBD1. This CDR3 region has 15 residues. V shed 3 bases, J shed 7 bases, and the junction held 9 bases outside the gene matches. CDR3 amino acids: CASSLAQGASSGYTF. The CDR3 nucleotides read TGTGCCAGCAGTTTGGCACAGGGGGCGTCTTCTGGCTACACCTTC.

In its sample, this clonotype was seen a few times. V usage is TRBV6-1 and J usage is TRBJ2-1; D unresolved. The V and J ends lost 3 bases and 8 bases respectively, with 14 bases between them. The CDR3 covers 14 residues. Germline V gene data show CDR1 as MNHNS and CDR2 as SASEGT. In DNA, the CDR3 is TGTGCCAGCAGTGACCGCCCACCCCCACATGAGCAGTTCTTC. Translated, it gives CASSDRPPPHEQFF.

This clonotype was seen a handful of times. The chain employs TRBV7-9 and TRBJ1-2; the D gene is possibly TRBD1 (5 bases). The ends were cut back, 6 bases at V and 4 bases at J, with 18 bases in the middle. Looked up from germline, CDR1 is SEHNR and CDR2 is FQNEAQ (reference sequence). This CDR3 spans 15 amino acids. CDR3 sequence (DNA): TGTGCCAGCAGTCCCGACAGCAGTCTACTCTATGGCTACACCTTC. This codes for CASSPDSSLLYGYTF.

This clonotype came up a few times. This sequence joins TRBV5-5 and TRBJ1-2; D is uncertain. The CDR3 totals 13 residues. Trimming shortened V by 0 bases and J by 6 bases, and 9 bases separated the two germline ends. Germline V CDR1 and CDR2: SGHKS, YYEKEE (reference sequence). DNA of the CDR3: TGTGCCAGCAGCTTGGCCCCACCGAATGGCTACACCTTC. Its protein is CASSLAPPNGYTF.

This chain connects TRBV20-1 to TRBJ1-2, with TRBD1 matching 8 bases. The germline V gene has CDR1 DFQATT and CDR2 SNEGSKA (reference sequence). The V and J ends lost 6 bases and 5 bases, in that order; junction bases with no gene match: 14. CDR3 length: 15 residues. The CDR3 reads CSAPPDRGPYYGYTF. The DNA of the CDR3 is TGCAGTGCCCCCCCCGACAGGGGCCCCTATTATGGCTACACCTTC.

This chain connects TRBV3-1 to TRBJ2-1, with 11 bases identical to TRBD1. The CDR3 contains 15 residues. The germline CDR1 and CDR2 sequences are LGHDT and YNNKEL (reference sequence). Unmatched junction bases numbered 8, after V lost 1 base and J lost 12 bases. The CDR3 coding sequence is TGTGCCAGCAGCCAAGTCGGGACAGGGGGGGCCGGGCAGTTCTTC. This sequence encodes CASSQVGTGGAGQFF.

This CDR3 is CSATGTGTQETQYF. The CDR3 DNA reads TGCAGCGCGACCGGGACAGGAACCCAAGAGACCCAGTACTTC. This chain uses TRBV29-1 with TRBJ2-5; the match to TRBD1 covers 8 bases. Germline assignment: CDR1 SQVTM and CDR2 ANQGSEA. J gave up 1 base and V 7 bases, and 8 bases lay outside the gene matches. The CDR3 totals 14 residues.

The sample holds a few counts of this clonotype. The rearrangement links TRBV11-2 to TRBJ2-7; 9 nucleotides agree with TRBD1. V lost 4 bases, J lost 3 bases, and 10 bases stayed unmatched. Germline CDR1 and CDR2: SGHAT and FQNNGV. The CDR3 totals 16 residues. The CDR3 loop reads CASSSNRGPKNYEQYF. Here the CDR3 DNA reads TGTGCCAGCAGCTCCAACAGGGGGCCTAAGAACTACGAGCAGTACTTC. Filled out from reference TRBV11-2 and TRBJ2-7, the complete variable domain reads EAGVAQSPRYKIIEKRQSVAFWCNPISGHATLYWYQQILGQGPKLLIQFQNNGVVDDSQLPKDRFSAERLKGVDSTLKIQPAKLEDSAVYLCASSSNRGPKNYEQYFGPGTRLTVT.

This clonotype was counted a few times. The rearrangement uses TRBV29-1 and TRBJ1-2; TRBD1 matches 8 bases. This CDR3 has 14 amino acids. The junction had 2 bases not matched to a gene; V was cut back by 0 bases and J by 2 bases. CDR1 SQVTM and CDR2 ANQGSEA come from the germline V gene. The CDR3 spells CSVEDRGLNYGYTF. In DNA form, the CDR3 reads TGCAGCGTTGAAGACAGGGGGCTCAACTATGGCTACACCTTC.

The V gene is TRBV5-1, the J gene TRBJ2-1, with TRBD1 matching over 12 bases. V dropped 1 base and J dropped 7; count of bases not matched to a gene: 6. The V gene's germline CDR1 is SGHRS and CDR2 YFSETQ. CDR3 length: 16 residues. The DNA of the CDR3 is TGCGCCAGCAGCTTGAAGGGACAGGGGGCGAGGAATGAGCAGTTCTTC. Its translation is CASSLKGQGARNEQFF. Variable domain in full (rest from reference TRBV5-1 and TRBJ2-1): KAGVTQTPRYLIKTRGQQVTLSCSPISGHRSVSWYQQTPGQGLQFLFEYFSETQRNKGNFPGRFSGRQFSNSRSEMNVSTLELGDSALYLCASSLKGQGARNEQFFGPGTRLTVL.

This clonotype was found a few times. This CDR3 reads CASSLRSGGYTDTQYF. In nucleotides, the CDR3 is TGTGCCAGCAGCCTCCGTAGCGGGGGGTACACAGATACGCAGTATTTT. V gene TRBV7-2 combines with J gene TRBJ2-3; 10 bases are shared with TRBD2. The CDR3 runs 16 residues. Germline V gene lookup returns CDR1 SGHTA and CDR2 FQGNSA. The V and J ends lost 5 bases and 2 bases, in that order; junction bases with no gene match: 7.

Here the CDR3 reads CASSLNGGGVDTQYF. CDR3 bases: TGCGCCAGCAGCCTCAACGGGGGGGGAGTAGATACGCAGTATTTT. The chain carries TRBV5-1 and TRBJ2-3; TRBD2 matches 8 bases. After removal of 4 bases from V and 5 bases from J, the junction contained 9 bases not matched to a gene. CDR1 is SGHRS and CDR2 is YFSETQ in the germline V gene. The CDR3 is 15 residues long.

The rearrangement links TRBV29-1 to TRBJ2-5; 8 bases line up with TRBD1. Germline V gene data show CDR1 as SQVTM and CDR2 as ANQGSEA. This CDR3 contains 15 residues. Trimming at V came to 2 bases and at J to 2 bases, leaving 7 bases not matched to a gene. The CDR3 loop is CSVEYGGQVQETQYF. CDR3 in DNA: TGCAGCGTTGAATATGGGGGACAGGTACAAGAGACCCAGTACTTC.

CDR3 region: CSVLTGRYGYTF. CDR3 sequence (DNA): TGCAGCGTCCTTACAGGGCGCTATGGCTACACCTTC. The rearrangement links TRBV29-1 to TRBJ1-2; perhaps TRBD1 as D (6 bases). CDR3 length: 12 residues. The germline V gene encodes CDR1 SQVTM and CDR2 ANQGSEA. The ends were cut back, 6 bases at V and 4 bases at J, with 12 bases in the middle.

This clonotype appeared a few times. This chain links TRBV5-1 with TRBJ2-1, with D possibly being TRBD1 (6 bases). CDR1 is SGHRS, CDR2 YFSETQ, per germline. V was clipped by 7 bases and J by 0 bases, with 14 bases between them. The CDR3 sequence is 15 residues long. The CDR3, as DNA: TGCGCCAGCGGGAGTGGACAGCGCTCCTACAATGAGCAGTTCTTC. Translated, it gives CASGSGQRSYNEQFF.

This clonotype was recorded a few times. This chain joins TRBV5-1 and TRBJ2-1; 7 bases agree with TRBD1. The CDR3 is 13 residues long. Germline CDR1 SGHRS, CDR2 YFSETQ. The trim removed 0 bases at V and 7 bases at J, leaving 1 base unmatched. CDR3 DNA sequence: TGCGCCAGCAGCTTGGAGGGGGCAAATGAGCAGTTCTTC. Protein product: CASSLEGANEQFF.

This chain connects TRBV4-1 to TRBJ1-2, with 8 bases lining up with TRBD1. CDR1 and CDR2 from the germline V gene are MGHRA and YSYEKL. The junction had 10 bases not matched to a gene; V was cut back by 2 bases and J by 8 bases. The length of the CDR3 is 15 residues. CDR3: CASSQTLDRGRGYTF. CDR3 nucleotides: TGCGCCAGCAGCCAAACCTTAGACAGGGGAAGAGGCTACACCTTC.

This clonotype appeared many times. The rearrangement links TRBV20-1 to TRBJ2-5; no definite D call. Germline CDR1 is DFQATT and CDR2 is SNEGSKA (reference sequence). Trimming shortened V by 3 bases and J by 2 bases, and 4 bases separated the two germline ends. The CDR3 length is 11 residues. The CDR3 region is CSASDQETQYF. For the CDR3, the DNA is TGCAGTGCTAGCGATCAAGAGACCCAGTACTTC.

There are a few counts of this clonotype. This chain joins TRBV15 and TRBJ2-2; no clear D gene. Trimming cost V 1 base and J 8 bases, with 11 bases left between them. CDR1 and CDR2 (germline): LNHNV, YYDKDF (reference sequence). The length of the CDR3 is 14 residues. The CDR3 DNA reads TGTGCCACCAGCAGAGCGCAGGCCCCTGGGGAGCTGTTTTTT. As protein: CATSRAQAPGELFF.